This T cell receptor (beta chain) was profiled in a study of T cell responses to AZD1222 COVID-19 vaccine. Study in general: Combined were second doses at about 4 or about 12 weeks.

TCRdb's copy holds only in-frame clones and misses some; the assay was immunoSEQ multiplex PCR. The sample contains under 150,000 clones, about 92% of which appear only once. Study observations and caveats: White British people made up most donors, females outnumbered males, and clonal diversity was possibly underestimated. It was only after the peak T cell response that any repertoires were sampled. Distributed over spike, vaccine-associated CD4 TCRs predominated at 160-218 and 743-854.

The CDR3 length is 13 residues. V gave up 4 bases and J gave up 4 bases; unmatched junction bases: 3. CDR1 is SQVTM and CDR2 is ANQGSEA in the germline V gene. Concerning this clone: The antigen is not known.

V is TRBV29-1 and J is TRBJ2-1; 8 nucleotides line up with TRBD1. The source of this sequence is an adult in good health. Here the sequenced sample was peripheral blood, taken on day 0 of AZD1222 vaccination. CDR3 nucleotides: TGCAGCGTTGGACAGGGGTTTTACAATGAGCAGTTCTTC. Residues: CSVGQGFYNEQFF.